Below, 27 T cell receptor beta chains from the same sample are listed, as sequenced in a study of T cells after yellow fever vaccination. One entry per CDR3 protein results from TCRdb running MiXCR on the 5' RACE reads. The table has some 340,000 distinct CDR3 sequences, 4.1% seen once. This material consisted of PBMCs, taken 5 days after the yellow fever booster vaccination. These receptors came from a man aged 18 to 30 who received the YFV17D yellow fever vaccine.

This clonotype was counted at least ten times. The V and J genes are TRBV29-1 and TRBJ2-7, with TRBD1 matching 11 bases. The CDR3 has 14 amino acids. The germline gives CDR1 SQVTM, CDR2 ANQGSEA. Germline trimming cut 4 bases from V and 2 bases from J; bases unmatched to any gene: 4. The chain's CDR3 is CSVARDRGTYEQYF. CDR3 DNA sequence: TGCAGCGTTGCCCGGGACAGGGGGACCTACGAGCAGTACTTC.

At least ten counts were recorded for this clonotype. The chain recombines TRBV27 with TRBJ2-5, with 10 bases identical to TRBD1. V dropped 5 bases and J dropped 5; count of bases not matched to a gene: 8. The CDR3 totals 15 residues. Germline lookup yields CDR1 MNHEY and CDR2 SMNVEV (reference sequence). Written as DNA, the CDR3 is TGTGCCAGCAGTCGGGCGACAGGGGGCTGGGAGACCCAGTACTTC. Amino acid sequence: CASSRATGGWETQYF.

J is TRBJ2-1 and V is TRBV7-9; TRBD2 matches at 8 bases. The CDR3 loop spans 15 amino acids. Trimming cost V 4 bases and J 6 bases; bases outside gene matches: 8. CDR1 and CDR2 from the germline V gene are SEHNR and FQNEAQ (reference sequence). The DNA of the CDR3 is TGTGCCAGCAGCTGGAGTGGGACTAGGTCCAATGAGCAGTTCTTC. It encodes CASSWSGTRSNEQFF.

This clonotype was detected ten times or more. The chain is built from TRBV20-1 and TRBJ2-1, with a weak D call TRBD2 (5 bases). CDR3 length: 14 amino acids. Germline V gene lookup returns CDR1 DFQATT and CDR2 SNEGSKA (reference sequence). V was clipped by 3 bases and J by 8 bases, with 17 bases between them. CDR3 sequence (DNA): TGCAGTGCTAGTTCCGGGGAAAAGGGCTATGAGCAGTTCTTC. This translates into CSASSGEKGYEQFF.

This clonotype was picked up many times. The rearrangement uses TRBV27 and TRBJ2-6; D is uncertain. This CDR3 contains 17 residues. The V gene's germline CDR1 is MNHEY and CDR2 SMNVEV (reference sequence). The V end lost 5 bases, the J end lost 2 bases, and 16 bases lay between the germline ends. CDR3 bases: TGTGCCAGCAGTCCCATGGTGGGTGTCGCTGGGGCCAACGTCCTGACTTTC. Its protein is CASSPMVGVAGANVLTF.

The sample holds a few counts of this clonotype. The chain is built from TRBV5-1 and TRBJ2-1, with 9 bases lining up with TRBD2. Germline CDR1 is SGHRS and CDR2 is YFSETQ. The CDR3 spans 16 residues. V lost 1 base and J lost 3; bases outside the gene matches: 5. The CDR3 spells CASSLPAGGNYNEQFF. The CDR3 DNA sequence: TGCGCCAGCAGCTTGCCAGCGGGGGGAAACTACAATGAGCAGTTCTTC.

This sequence joins TRBV2 and TRBJ2-1; D is possibly TRBD1 (6 bases). The V and J ends lost 4 bases and 4 bases respectively, with 14 bases between them. Germline V gives CDR1 SNHLY, CDR2 FYNNEI. The CDR3 covers 15 residues. The CDR3 DNA reads as TGTGCCAGCAGTGGGCCGGGACAAAGTTACAATGAGCAGTTCTTC. The encoded protein is CASSGPGQSYNEQFF.

This clonotype has at least ten counts. This sequence joins TRBV10-3 and TRBJ2-2; possibly TRBD2 for D (6 bases). This CDR3 has 11 amino acids. Germline V CDR1 and CDR2: ENHRY, SYGVKD. V was shortened by 8 bases and J by 12 bases, with 13 bases between the two germline ends. DNA for the CDR3: TGTGCCATCGGTAGGGAGGCTCAGCTGTTTTTT. Its protein product is CAIGREAQLFF.

This clonotype was seen many times. The chain couples TRBV7-9 to TRBJ1-4; a weak D match, TRBD1 (5 bases). V lost 4 bases to trimming and J lost 0 bases, with 15 bases between them. The germline CDR1 and CDR2 sequences are SEHNR and FQNEAQ (reference sequence). The CDR3 length is 17 residues. The CDR3 protein is CASSYPRDAPTNEKLFF. The CDR3 bases are TGTGCCAGCAGCTACCCGCGGGACGCACCAACTAATGAAAAACTGTTTTTT.

This clonotype was detected ten times or more. V and J are TRBV18 and TRBJ1-2, with D perhaps TRBD1 (6 bases). Trimming left V 5 bases short and J 2 bases short, with 15 bases between. This CDR3 has 15 residues. The V gene's germline CDR1 is KGHSH and CDR2 LQKENI. The CDR3 DNA is TGTGCCAGCTCATGGGGGCCCCCCAGCAACTATGGCTACACCTTC. Amino acids: CASSWGPPSNYGYTF.

This clonotype has only a few counts. The chain links TRBV20-1 to TRBJ1-1, with D possibly being TRBD1 (5 bases). Per germline, CDR1 DFQATT and CDR2 SNEGSKA (reference sequence). The V gene lost 2 bases and the J gene lost 4 bases, with 11 bases spanning the gap. The CDR3 contains 13 residues. The CDR3 protein is CSARSGRGTEAFF. CDR3 coding DNA: TGCAGTGCTAGATCAGGGAGGGGCACTGAAGCTTTCTTT.

The table lists this clonotype with a few counts. The chain links TRBV9 to TRBJ1-2, with a tentative D call TRBD1 (6 bases). The CDR3 extends over 13 amino acids. V lost 3 bases, J lost 6 bases, and 12 bases lay in between. In germline, CDR1 is SGDLS, CDR2 YYNGEE. DNA for the CDR3: TGTGCCAGCAGCGAAGTAGGGGGAAATGGCTACACCTTC. The encoded protein is CASSEVGGNGYTF.

This clonotype was picked up many times. The chain has TRBV11-3 and TRBJ2-5; D uncertain. The CDR3 spans 13 residues. The V gene lost 2 bases and the J gene lost 3 bases, with 7 bases spanning the gap. The germline V gene has CDR1 SGHNT and CDR2 YENEEA. CDR3 sequence (DNA): TGTGCCAGCAGCTTATCTGGGGAAGAGACCCAGTACTTC. This codes for CASSLSGEETQYF.

A few counts support this clonotype. The CDR3 spells CASSFREYEQYF. CDR3 DNA sequence: TGTGCCAGCAGTTTCCGAGAGTACGAGCAGTACTTC. The chain employs TRBV12-3 or TRBV12-4 and TRBJ2-7, with D unclear. The CDR3 consists of 12 residues. Trimming shortened V by 3 bases and J by 4 bases, and 7 bases separated the two germline ends.

This clonotype has a handful of counts. J is TRBJ1-2 and V is TRBV4-2; 10 nucleotides line up with TRBD1. V lost 0 bases to trimming and J lost 8 bases; unmatched junction nucleotides: 6. CDR1 and CDR2 (germline): LGHNA, YNFKEQ. This CDR3 has 15 amino acids. This CDR3 is CASSQDPGQGLGYTF. CDR3 nucleotide sequence: TGTGCCAGCAGCCAAGACCCGGGACAGGGGTTAGGCTACACCTTC.

This clonotype was recorded many times. J is TRBJ1-1 and V is TRBV5-1, with a possible D match to TRBD1 (5 bases). Germline CDR1 reads SGHRS; CDR2 reads YFSETQ. The CDR3 extends over 12 amino acids. V was cut by 4 bases and J by 7 bases, with 11 bases left in between. CDR3 amino acids: CASSLYQGEAFF. CDR3 DNA sequence: TGCGCCAGCAGCCTTTACCAGGGTGAAGCTTTCTTT.

The chain couples TRBV5-5 to TRBJ1-1, with D maybe TRBD1 (6 bases). The CDR3 is 13 amino acids. CDR1 SGHKS and CDR2 YYEKEE come from the germline V gene (reference sequence). V lost 5 bases to trimming and J lost 3 bases, with 11 bases between them. CDR3 sequence (DNA): TGTGCCAGCAGTCGGGGGCTTTACACTGAAGCTTTCTTT. Translation gives CASSRGLYTEAFF.

This clonotype was recorded many times. The chain carries TRBV4-3 and TRBJ2-5; TRBD2 matches 9 bases. There are 16 residues in the CDR3. Looked up from germline, CDR1 is LGHNA and CDR2 is YSLEER. J gave up 3 bases and V 3 bases, and 8 bases lay outside the gene matches. CDR3 protein: CASSHDGVAGEETQYF. Here the CDR3 DNA reads TGCGCCAGCAGCCATGACGGGGTAGCGGGAGAAGAGACCCAGTACTTC.

CDR3 bases: TGTGCCAGCAGCAGAGGGACTCCCGGACTGGGCGAGCAGTACGTC. This encodes CASSRGTPGLGEQYV. J is TRBJ2-7 and V is TRBV12-3 or TRBV12-4; tentative D call: TRBD2 (6 bases). This CDR3 is built from 15 residues. V was clipped by 6 bases and J by 6 bases, with 21 bases between them.

This clonotype showed up many times. CDR3 nucleotides: TGTGCCAGCAGCCCCCGGAGGGCGGGGGGTTCAGATACGCAGTATTTT. Amino acid sequence: CASSPRRAGGSDTQYF. The chain is built from TRBV7-9 and TRBJ2-3; 8 bases line up with TRBD2. The CDR3 sequence is 16 residues long. The germline gives CDR1 SEHNR, CDR2 FQNEAQ (reference sequence). The junction had 11 bases not matched to a gene; V was cut back by 5 bases and J by 4 bases.

This clonotype came up a few times. The chain joins TRBV29-1 to TRBJ2-7, with D perhaps being TRBD1 or TRBD2 (5 bases each). The CDR3 totals 12 residues. The V gene's germline CDR1 is SQVTM and CDR2 ANQGSEA. V was shortened by 5 bases and J by 4 bases, with 12 bases between the two germline ends. This CDR3 reads CSVYRGPYEQYF. The CDR3 nucleotides read TGCAGCGTTTACCGGGGCCCTTACGAGCAGTACTTC.

This clonotype was counted at least ten times. V usage is TRBV20-1 and J usage is TRBJ1-6; D unclear. CDR3 length: 14 residues. Germline V CDR1 and CDR2: DFQATT, SNEGSKA (reference sequence). CDR3 loop: CGTAGLVANSPLHF. CDR3 sequence (DNA): TGCGGCACGGCCGGTCTGGTTGCAAATTCACCCCTCCACTTT.

This clonotype was counted only a few times. This CDR3 is missing its conserved last phenylalanine or tryptophan, likely due to a read error. Because the CDR3's place on the DNA is in doubt, the DNA is left out and the CDR3 is given as listed by TCRdb. The chain has TRBV5-3 and TRBJ2-5; the table's D call, TRBD1, has no DNA check behind it. TRBV5-3 is given ORF status, its function remaining uncertain. Ends included, the CDR3 has 8 residues. CDR3 residues: CAADRWGP.

Many counts were recorded for this clonotype. The chain links TRBV15 to TRBJ2-5, with D possibly TRBD2 on 7 matching bases. Germline values: CDR1 LNHNV, CDR2 YYDKDF (reference sequence). The V end was cut by 1 base, the J end by 6 bases, with 18 bases between. This CDR3 has 16 residues. The CDR3 region is CATSRGGGGAVKTQYF. As DNA, the CDR3 is TGTGCCACCAGCAGAGGAGGAGGGGGGGCCGTTAAGACCCAGTACTTC.

This clonotype was observed a few times. The chain carries TRBV15 and TRBJ1-1; possibly TRBD1 for D (6 bases). The CDR3 is 14 amino acids. The V end lost 4 bases, the J end lost 5 bases, and 14 bases lay between the germline ends. Per germline, CDR1 LNHNV and CDR2 YYDKDF (reference sequence). The chain's CDR3 is CATSKGGAGTEAFF. Here the CDR3 DNA reads TGTGCCACCAGCAAGGGGGGGGCAGGGACTGAAGCTTTCTTT.

This clonotype was counted a few times. The chain combines TRBV11-2 with TRBJ2-7; D is uncertain. V lost 4 bases and J 7 bases, leaving 17 bases between the germline ends. Germline V CDR1 and CDR2: SGHAT, FQNNGV. The CDR3 is 14 amino acids. CDR3 nucleotides: TGTGCCAGCAGCTCCTACCACGGGTCTTGGGAGCAGTACGTC. This translates into CASSSYHGSWEQYV.

In this sample, this clonotype turned up a few times. This sequence joins TRBV5-1 and TRBJ1-2; perhaps TRBD1 as D (5 bases). Germline V gives CDR1 SGHRS, CDR2 YFSETQ. The CDR3 covers 13 residues. V was pared by 0 bases and J by 6 bases, with 9 bases between. CDR3 nucleotides: TGCGCCAGCAGCTTGGCCCCAGGGAATGGCTACACCTTC. It specifies CASSLAPGNGYTF. Together with reference TRBV5-1 and TRBJ1-2, the CDR3 gives the full variable domain: KAGVTQTPRYLIKTRGQQVTLSCSPISGHRSVSWYQQTPGQGLQFLFEYFSETQRNKGNFPGRFSGRQFSNSRSEMNVSTLELGDSALYLCASSLAPGNGYTFGSGTRLTVV.